This T cell receptor (beta chain) was observed in a study of tumor and adjacent non-tumor tissue in lung cancer. Points from the study as a whole: Tumor repertoires had a smaller top 100 clone share than normal lung. Tumor tissue had significantly higher TCR diversity than normal lung. Patients with more diverse tumor TCRs had worse survival.

Trimming took off 7 bases at V and 9 bases at J, with 22 bases between the two ends. This CDR3 comprises 15 residues. This sample's RNA came from whole unsorted tissue. Between August and November 2014, newly diagnosed, chemotherapy-naive lung cancer patients underwent thoracic surgery in China. This clonotype was recorded at least ten times. Its antigen is currently unknown. TCRbeta libraries were built with three rounds of nested PCR, modified from ARM-PCR. Via MiXCR, TCRdb re-called the multiplex PCR reads, giving one row per CDR3 protein. This table has roughly 81,000 distinct CDR3 sequences, around 57% appearing once.

Sample: lung tumor tissue. This chain joins TRBV12-3 or TRBV12-4 and TRBJ2-1; D may be TRBD1 (6 bases). The source is an older man with non-small cell lung cancer. The CDR3 nucleotides read TGTGCCAGCATCGCCGGGCTAGCAAGAGGGGGTGAGCAGTTCTTC. Translated: CASIAGLARGGEQFF.